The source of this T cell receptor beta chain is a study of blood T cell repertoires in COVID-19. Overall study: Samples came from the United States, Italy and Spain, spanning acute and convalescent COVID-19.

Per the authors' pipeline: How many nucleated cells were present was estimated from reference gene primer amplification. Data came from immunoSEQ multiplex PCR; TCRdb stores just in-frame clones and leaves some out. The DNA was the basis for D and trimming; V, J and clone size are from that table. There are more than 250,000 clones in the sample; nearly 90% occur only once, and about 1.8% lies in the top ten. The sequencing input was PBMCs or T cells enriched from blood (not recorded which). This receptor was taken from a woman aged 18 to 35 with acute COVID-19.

The chain's CDR3 is CASSGGREPPEAFF. CDR3 coding DNA: TGTGCCAGCAGTGGGGGCAGGGAACCCCCTGAAGCTTTCTTT. V gene TRBV2 combines with J gene TRBJ1-1, with a weak D call TRBD1 (5 bases). V shed 4 bases and J shed 6 bases, with 15 bases lying between them. Germline V CDR1 and CDR2: SNHLY, FYNNEI. The CDR3 totals 14 residues. The whole variable domain, filled in from reference TRBV2 and TRBJ1-1, reads EPEVTQTPSHQVTQMGQEVILRCVPISNHLYFYWYRQILGQKVEFLVSFYNNEISEKSEIFDDQFSVERPDGSNFTLKIRSTKLEDSAMYFCASSGGREPPEAFFGQGTRLTVV.